These T cell receptor beta chains were read from a single sample in a study of shared clonotypes between healthy human individuals. The method was immunoSEQ multiplex PCR; TCRdb's version includes in-frame clones alone and lacks a portion of them. The table shows 550,000 to 600,000 clones, with around 80% occurring only once. Sequences were obtained from PBMCs. The receptors come from a woman in her thirties or forties in good health. Some clones in this sample may be carry-over from other donors' samples. Both conserved end residues are part of each CDR3. A D gene is named only where the DNA matches it firmly. The size field is filled for only some rows; it gives once, few, many or a size class.

TRBJ2-1,NA,NA,TRBV7-2,TGTGCCAGCAGCTTAGTTGCGGGCTATGAGCAGTTCTTC,CASSLVAGYEQFF
TRBJ2-2,NA,NA,TRBV7-9,TGTGCCAGCAGCTCACTTTTAGGTACCGGGGAGCTGTTTTTT,CASSSLLGTGELFF
TRBJ2-3,NA,NA,TRBV7-2,TGTGCCACCCGGGACGACTACACAGATACGCAGTATTTT,CATRDDYTDTQYF
TRBJ2-7,NA,NA,TRBV7-8,TGTGCCAGCAGCTCCTTCAGGGGCTACGAGCAGTACTTC,CASSSFRGYEQYF
TRBJ2-1,NA,NA,TRBV5-4,TGTGCCAGCAGCCCTTCCGGGACACAAAGGTACAATGAGCAGTTCTTC,CASSPSGTQRYNEQFF
TRBJ2-1,NA,NA,TRBV7-7,TGTGCTAGCAGCTTAAGCGGGCAGCACAATGAGCAGTTCTTC,CASSLSGQHNEQFF
TRBJ2-1,TRBD2,NA,TRBV27,TGTGCCAGCGCCCTTACTAGCGGGATATCGAATGAGCAGTTCTTC,CASALTSGISNEQFF
TRBJ2-2,NA,NA,TRBV10-3,TGTGCCATCAGTGGCATTAGCTCGGCCACCGGGGAGCTGTTTTTT,CAISGISSATGELFF
TRBJ2-7,TRBD1,NA,TRBV29-1,TGCAGCGTTGAGGGACAGGGAGTAGGTTACGAGCAGTACTTC,CSVEGQGVGYEQYF
TRBJ1-5,NA,once,TRBV13,TGTGCCAGCAGCTTAGGACAGGTTAAATATAGCAATCAGCCCCAGCATTTT,CASSLGQVKYSNQPQHF
TRBJ2-3,NA,once,TRBV5-1,TGCGCCAGCAGCTCCGCTATACTAGACTCCTCTAGCACAGATACGCAGTATTTT,CASSSAILDSSSTDTQYF
TRBJ2-7,TRBD2,many,TRBV13,TGTGCCAGCAGCCCCGGACTAGCGGGAGGCTACGAGCAGTACTTC,CASSPGLAGGYEQYF
TRBJ2-1,TRBD2,NA,TRBV7-7,TGTGCTAGCAGCTTAGCAGGGACTAACAATGAGCAGTTCTTC,CASSLAGTNNEQFF
TRBJ2-5,NA,once,TRBV5-4,TGTGCCAGCAGCTTGGAGAGGAAAGAGACCCAGTACTTC,CASSLERKETQYF
TRBJ1-2,NA,NA,TRBV5-1,TGCGCCAGCAGCTTGGGAGCACCGGGCCTACAAGGCTACACCTTC,CASSLGAPGLQGYTF
TRBJ1-1,TRBD1,once,TRBV29-1,TGCAGCGCCGGGACAGGCCGGTACACTGAAGCTTTCTTT,CSAGTGRYTEAFF
TRBJ2-5,TRBD1,few,TRBV29-1,TGCAGCGGCAACAGGGGCCAAGAGACCCAGTACTTC,CSGNRGQETQYF
TRBJ2-5,TRBD2,NA,TRBV9,TGTGCCAGCAGCGTAGAGGGACTAGCGGGAGGGGGAGAGACCCAGTACTTC,CASSVEGLAGGGETQYF
TRBJ2-1,NA,few,TRBV7-3,TGTGCCAGCAGCTCCATTCGGTCAATATACAATGAGCAGTTCTTC,CASSSIRSIYNEQFF
TRBJ1-4,TRBD1,NA,TRBV5-5,TGTGCCAGCAGCTTGTGGGGACAGAGGGATGAAAAACTGTTTTTT,CASSLWGQRDEKLFF
TRBJ1-2,NA,NA,TRBV27,TGTGCCAGCAGTTTAATGGCGACAGGATACTATGGCTACACCTTC,CASSLMATGYYGYTF
TRBJ2-6,NA,NA,TRBV6-5,TGTGCCAGCAGTTACGGTTCTGGGGCCAACGTCCTGACTTTC,CASSYGSGANVLTF
TRBJ2-5,TRBD2,NA,TRBV7-9,TGTGCCTGCTGCCCGGGACTAGCGGGAGGGCTGGGAGAGACCCAGTACTTC,CACCPGLAGGLGETQYF
TRBJ2-1,TRBD2,NA,TRBV7-8,TGTGCCAGCAGCTTAGTAGGGTTAGCGGGAAGCTACAATGAGCAGTTCTTC,CASSLVGLAGSYNEQFF
TRBJ2-6,NA,NA,TRBV7-5,TGTGCCAGAAGCTTAGTTAGGACAGCCCAATCCGGGGCCAACGTCCTGACTTTC,CARSLVRTAQSGANVLTF
TRBJ2-7,NA,NA,TRBV7-8,TGTGCCAGCAGACCGGACAGCCCCTACGAGCAGTACTTC,CASRPDSPYEQYF
TRBJ2-7,TRBD1,NA,TRBV7-2,TGTGCCAGCAGCCCCGGGACAGGGGTTCGCTACGAGCAGTACTTC,CASSPGTGVRYEQYF
TRBJ1-5,NA,NA,TRBV5-1,TGCGCCAGCAGCCCCGGGTGGGGCAATCAGCCCCAGCATTTT,CASSPGWGNQPQHF
TRBJ1-1,NA,few,TRBV6-5,TGTGCCAGCAGTTACTCCTCCGGGGAGAGTGAAGCTTTCTTT,CASSYSSGESEAFF
TRBJ2-7,TRBD2,NA,TRBV27,TGTGCCAGCAGTTCCGGGACTAGCGGTACGGGGGAGCAGTACTTC,CASSSGTSGTGEQYF
TRBJ2-7,TRBD2,NA,TRBV28,TGTGCCAGCAGGACTAGCGGGGGAACCACCTACGAGCAGTACTTC,CASRTSGGTTYEQYF
TRBJ1-2,TRBD1,NA,TRBV7-2,TGTGCCAGCAGCCCGAGGACAGGGGGCTACACCTTC,CASSPRTGGYTF
TRBJ1-1,NA,once,TRBV9,TGTGCCAGCAGCCTAACCGCTGGACAGTTCGTCACTGAAGCTTTCTTT,CASSLTAGQFVTEAFF
TRBJ2-5,TRBD2,NA,TRBV5-6,TGTGCCAGCAGCCGAAGGACTAGCGGGAGGGCCCTGGAGACCCAGTACTTC,CASSRRTSGRALETQYF
TRBJ2-5,NA,NA,TRBV2,TGTGCCAGCAGTGTTACTAGGGGGCAAGAGACCCAGTACTTC,CASSVTRGQETQYF
TRBJ1-1,NA,NA,TRBV6-5,TGTGCCAGCAGTTACTCGAGAGACGAAGCTTTCTTT,CASSYSRDEAFF
TRBJ2-5,NA,NA,TRBV25-1,TGTGCCAGCAGTTCATCGACAGGCTGGGAGACCCAGTACTTC,CASSSSTGWETQYF
TRBJ1-4,NA,NA,TRBV7-9,TGTGCCAGCAGCTTACCCCCGGCTAATGAAAAACTGTTTTTT,CASSLPPANEKLFF
TRBJ2-3,TRBD2,NA,TRBV4-2,TGTGCCAGCAGCCAAGTTATGTCTAGCGGGATTAGCACAGATACGCAGTATTTT,CASSQVMSSGISTDTQYF
TRBJ1-3,NA,NA,TRBV28,TGTGCCTCAAACGAATTCTCTGGAAACACCATATATTTT,CASNEFSGNTIYF
TRBJ2-7,NA,NA,TRBV5-1,TGCGCCAGCAGCCCGGGAGACGGGACAGACTACGAGCAGTACTTC,CASSPGDGTDYEQYF
TRBJ2-5,NA,NA,TRBV5-6,TGTGCCAGCAGCTTGAGAGGGGAGTGGGGGACCCAGTACTTC,CASSLRGEWGTQYF
TRBJ2-7,NA,NA,TRBV11-1,TGTGCCAGCAGCTTAGGTCATAGGAGCTCCTACGAGCAGTACTTC,CASSLGHRSSYEQYF
TRBJ1-5,TRBD1,NA,TRBV5-6,TGTGCCAGCAGCTTGGCAGGGGGCTACCAGCCCCGGCATTTT,CASSLAGGYQPRHF
TRBJ2-5,NA,NA,TRBV19,TGTGCCAGTAGTTCGGGACACCAAGAGACCCAGTACTTC,CASSSGHQETQYF
TRBJ1-4,NA,NA,TRBV4-2,TGTGCCAGCAGCCAAGACCCCCCAGGGGCTTATAATGAAAAACTGTTTTTT,CASSQDPPGAYNEKLFF
TRBJ2-5,NA,NA,TRBV11-1,TGTGCCAGCAGCTTAGCGGGAGTCAACCAGGAGACCCAGTACTTC,CASSLAGVNQETQYF
TRBJ2-1,NA,once,TRBV11-2,TGTGCCAGCGGACGGGACGACAGAAATGAGCAGTTCTTC,CASGRDDRNEQFF
TRBJ2-1,TRBD2,NA,TRBV30,TGTGCCTGGATCCCTCGGACTAGCGGTTCCTACAATGAGCAGTTCTTC,CAWIPRTSGSYNEQFF
TRBJ2-1,TRBD2,NA,TRBV18,TGTGCCAGCTCACCACCGTCGAGGGAGGGTGAGCAGTTCTTC,CASSPPSREGEQFF
TRBJ2-7,NA,NA,TRBV7-2,TGTGCCAGCAGCAGTTGGACTACTCCCCCCGAGCAGTACTTC,CASSSWTTPPEQYF
TRBJ2-2,NA,NA,TRBV21-1,TGTGCCAGCAGCAACGGGACAGGGGAAACCGGGGAGCTGTTTTTT,CASSNGTGETGELFF